The sequence of this T cell receptor beta chain was determined in a study of PD-1 blockade in classical Hodgkin lymphoma. Profiled with immunoSEQ multiplex PCR; TCRdb holds only in-frame clones, not every one. This table holds 35,000 to 45,000 clones, approximately 72% found once. Study-level points and caveats: Compared with healthy donors, newly diagnosed patients reportedly showed lower baseline TCR diversity. CD4+ TCR diversity rose significantly by C4D1, and CD8+ TCR diversity did not.

V lost 0 bases, J lost 9 bases, and 10 bases lay in between. The CDR3 runs 13 residues. Germline assignment: CDR1 SGHDT and CDR2 YYEEEE. Brentuximab vedotin exposure varied, and every patient relapsed after autologous stem cell transplantation. This clone occurred once. Its antigen is not identified. The chain recombines TRBV5-6 with TRBJ1-5, with D unclear. This receptor was obtained from a human donor with classical Hodgkin lymphoma. This material consisted of peripheral blood mononuclear cells (PBMCs), taken before the second cycle of nivolumab. The CDR3 coding sequence is TGTGCCAGCAGCTTGGGGTCCTTGGGGCCCCAGCATTTT. Its translation is CASSLGSLGPQHF. The full variable domain, its missing parts supplied by reference TRBV5-6 and TRBJ1-5, is DAGVTQSPTHLIKTRGQQVTLRCSPKSGHDTVSWYQQALGQGPQFIFQYYEEEERQRGNFPDRFSGHQFPNYSSELNVNALLLGDSALYLCASSLGSLGPQHFGDGTRLSIL.